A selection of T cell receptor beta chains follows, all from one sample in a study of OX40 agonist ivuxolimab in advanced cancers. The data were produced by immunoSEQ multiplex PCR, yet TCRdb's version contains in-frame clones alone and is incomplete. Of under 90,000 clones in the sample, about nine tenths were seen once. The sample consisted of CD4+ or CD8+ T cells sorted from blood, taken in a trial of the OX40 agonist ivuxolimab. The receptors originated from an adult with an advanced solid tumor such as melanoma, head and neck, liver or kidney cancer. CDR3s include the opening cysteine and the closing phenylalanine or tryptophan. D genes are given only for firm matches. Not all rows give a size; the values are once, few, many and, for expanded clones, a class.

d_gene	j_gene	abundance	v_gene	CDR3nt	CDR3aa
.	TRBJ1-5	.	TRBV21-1	TGTGCCAGCAGTAGCAGGGGTAGCAATCAGCCCCAGCATTTT	CASSSRGSNQPQHF
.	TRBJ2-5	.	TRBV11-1	TGTGCCAGCAAGAGGGCACCTCTCCAAGAGACCCAGTACTTC	CASKRAPLQETQYF
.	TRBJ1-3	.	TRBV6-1	TGTGCCAGCAGTTCAGGGTCCGGCTCGGGGACCATATATTTT	CASSSGSGSGTIYF
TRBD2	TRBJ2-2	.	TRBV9	TGTGCCAGCAGCGTAGTTGTGGGAGGGCCGGGGGAGCTGTTTTTT	CASSVVVGGPGELFF
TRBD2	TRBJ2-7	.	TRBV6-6	TGTGCCAGCAGTTACTCGCGACTAGCGGGAGAGTTGTACTTC	CASSYSRLAGELYF
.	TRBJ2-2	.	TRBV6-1	TGTGCCAGCCTTTCGGCCTCTATGAACACCGGGGAGCTGTTTTTT	CASLSASMNTGELFF
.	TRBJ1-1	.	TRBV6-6	TGTGCCAGCAGTTGGAAAGTGAAAAGCACTGAAGCTTTCTTT	CASSWKVKSTEAFF
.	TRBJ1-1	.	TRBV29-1	TGCAGCGTCAATTCCCGAGGCAGTGACACTGAAGCTTTCTTT	CSVNSRGSDTEAFF
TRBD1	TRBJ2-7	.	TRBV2	TGTGCCAGCAGAAAAGGACAGGGGCCGGCCTACGAGCAGTACTTC	CASRKGQGPAYEQYF
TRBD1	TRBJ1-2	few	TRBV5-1	TGCGCCAGCAGCTTGGAACCCCCCGGGACAGGGAATGGCTACACCTTC	CASSLEPPGTGNGYTF
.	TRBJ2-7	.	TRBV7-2	TGTGCCAGCAGCTTAGATCGTTTCGAGCAGTACTTC	CASSLDRFEQYF
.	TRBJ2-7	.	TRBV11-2	TGTGCCAGCAGCCCTCGGACCTCGGTGGCTAGCGTAAGCTACGAGCAGTACTTC	CASSPRTSVASVSYEQYF
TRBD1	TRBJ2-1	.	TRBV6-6	TGTGCCAGTAAAGGGACAGTGCGGATCCATGAGCAGTTCTTC	CASKGTVRIHEQFF
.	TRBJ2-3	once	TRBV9	TGTGCCAGCAGCCCACGCGGGTACACAGATACGCAGTATTTT	CASSPRGYTDTQYF
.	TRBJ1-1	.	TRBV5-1	TGCGCCAGCAGCTTGAGTGGGTTATCGTTTGAAGCTTTCTTT	CASSLSGLSFEAFF
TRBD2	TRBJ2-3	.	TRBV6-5	TGTGCCAGCAGGTACCGGACTAGCGGGTCCAGGGATACGCAGTATTTT	CASRYRTSGSRDTQYF
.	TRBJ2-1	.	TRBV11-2	TGTGCCAGCAGCTTAAGTAATAGCGGAAATGAGCAGTTCTTC	CASSLSNSGNEQFF
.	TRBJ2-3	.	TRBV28	TGTGCCAGCAGTTTGCCGGGCACAGATACGCAGTATTTT	CASSLPGTDTQYF
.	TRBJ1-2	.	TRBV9	TGTGCCAGCAGCCTCTACGAGTTCTATGGCTACACCTTC	CASSLYEFYGYTF
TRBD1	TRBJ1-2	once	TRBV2	TGTGCCAGCAGTGAAGCAGGGGGCGGCTATGGCTACACCTTC	CASSEAGGGYGYTF
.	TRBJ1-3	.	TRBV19	TGTGCCAGTAAGACGGACACCAACTCTGGAAACACCATATATTTT	CASKTDTNSGNTIYF
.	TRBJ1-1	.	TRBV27	TGTGCCAGCAGCTACCTTGGGACCGCGCGGCCGAACACTGAAGCTTTCTTT	CASSYLGTARPNTEAFF
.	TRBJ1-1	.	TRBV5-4	TGTGCCAGCCATCCTCCCGGGTCAGTCACTGAAGCTTTCTTT	CASHPPGSVTEAFF
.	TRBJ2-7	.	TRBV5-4	TGTGCCAGCAGTCAGGGACAAGGCCGTTCCTACGAGCAGTACTTC	CASSQGQGRSYEQYF
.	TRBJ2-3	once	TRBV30	TGTGCCTGGAGTCCCGGTACAGATACGCAGTATTTT	CAWSPGTDTQYF
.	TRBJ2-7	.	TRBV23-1	TGCGCCAGCAACCTGATGGTAGAGCAGTACTTC	CASNLMVEQYF
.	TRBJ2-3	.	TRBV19	TGTGCCAGTATGGGTCGTAACACAGATACGCAGTATTTT	CASMGRNTDTQYF
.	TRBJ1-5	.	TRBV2	TGTGCCAGCAGTGAAGCTAGAGGGTTAACTAAGCCCCAGCATTTT	CASSEARGLTKPQHF
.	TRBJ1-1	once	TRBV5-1	TGCGCCAGTGAAGGCACAGGAGTGAACACTGAAGCTTTCTTT	CASEGTGVNTEAFF
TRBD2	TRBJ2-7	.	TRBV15	TGTGCCACCAGCAGAGACCGGGGGGTCCACGAGCAGTACTTC	CATSRDRGVHEQYF
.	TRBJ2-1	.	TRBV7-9	TGTGCCAGCAGCTTAATTGCGCAGAACAATGAGCAGTTCTTC	CASSLIAQNNEQFF
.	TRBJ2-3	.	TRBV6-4	TGTGCCAGCAGCGTCCAAGTGGGCACAGATACGCAGTATTTT	CASSVQVGTDTQYF
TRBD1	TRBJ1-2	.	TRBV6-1	TGTGCCAGCAGTTTACAGGACAGGGACTATGGCTACACCTTC	CASSLQDRDYGYTF
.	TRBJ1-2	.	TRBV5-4	TGTGCCAGCCTTACCCGGGGGGGCGCTGGCTACACCTTC	CASLTRGGAGYTF
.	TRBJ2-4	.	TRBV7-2	TGTGCCAGCAGCTTAGCTCGCAGGGCCTGGGGGAACATTCAGTACTTC	CASSLARRAWGNIQYF
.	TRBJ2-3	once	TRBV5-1	TGCGCCAGCAGCTTGTCAGATGGGGGTCCCACAGATACGCAGTATTTT	CASSLSDGGPTDTQYF
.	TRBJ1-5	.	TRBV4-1	TGCGCCAGCAGCCTACTCGGGTATAGCAATCAGCCCCAGCATTTT	CASSLLGYSNQPQHF
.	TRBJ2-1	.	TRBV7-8	TGTGCCAGCAGCTCCTTCGTCGATTTCAATGAGCAGTTCTTC	CASSSFVDFNEQFF
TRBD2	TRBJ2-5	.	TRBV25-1	TGTGCCAGCAGTGTTCTAATCCAGCGGGAGGCCCCAGCCCAGTACTTC	CASSVLIQREAPAQYF
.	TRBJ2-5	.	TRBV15	TGTGCCACCAGCAGAGATTTAAGGCCGTACCAAGAGACCCAGTACTTC	CATSRDLRPYQETQYF
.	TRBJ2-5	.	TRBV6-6	TGTGCCAGCAGTTACGTCCCCGCGGGGACCCAGTACTTC	CASSYVPAGTQYF
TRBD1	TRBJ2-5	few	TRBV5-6	TGTGCCAGTGAACAGGGGGTTTTAGGAGAGACCCAGTACTTC	CASEQGVLGETQYF
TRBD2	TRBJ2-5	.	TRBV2	TGTGCCAGCAGGGGACTAGCGGTTCCGGGCGGGACCCAGTACTTC	CASRGLAVPGGTQYF
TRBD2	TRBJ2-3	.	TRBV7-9	TGTGCCAGCAGCCCCCTGCTAGCGGGAGCGCCCGGGACAGATACGCAGTATTTT	CASSPLLAGAPGTDTQYF
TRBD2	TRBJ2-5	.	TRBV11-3	TGTGCCAGCAGCCACCGGGGGGGCCAAGAGACCCAGTACTTC	CASSHRGGQETQYF